Detailed here is one T cell receptor beta chain. Its antigen is undetermined. The data are from a study of CD8 T cells in ankylosing spondylitis. Whole-study findings and limits: It appeared that ankylosing spondylitis blood was characterized by a TCR beta motif of eight highly homologous variants. Earlier work had already found some motif variants in reactive arthritis synovial fluid and blood.

One entry per CDR3 protein, called by TCRdb with MiXCR from the 5' RACE reads. The data contain 250,000 to 350,000 distinct CDR3 sequences, 7.5% to 9% of them singletons. The V segment lost 8 bases and the J segment 9 bases; nucleotides outside the gene matches: 10. Germline CDR1 LNHDA, CDR2 SQIVND (reference sequence). The length of the CDR3 is 12 residues. The sample consisted of blood, either unsorted or a sorted T cell fraction (not recorded which). The TCR was taken from a male donor with ankylosing spondylitis. This chain uses TRBV19 with TRBJ2-7, with TRBD1 identical over 7 bases. CDR3 region: CASGPGTVGQYF. CDR3 coding DNA: TGTGCCAGTGGGCCCGGGACAGTCGGGCAGTACTTC. Full variable domain (outside the CDR3, taken from reference TRBV19 and TRBJ2-7): DGGITQSPKYLFRKEGQNVTLSCEQNLNHDAMYWYRQDPGQGLRLIYYSQIVNDFQKGDIAEGYSVSREKKESFPLTVTSAQKNPTAFYLCASGPGTVGQYFGPGTRLTVT.